This T cell receptor beta chain was sequenced in a study of vaccination and CD4 T cells after COVID-19. Whole-study context: Stimulation used overlapping spike peptides from SARS-CoV-2, HCoV-NL63, HCoV-OC43 and HCoV-229E.

By sample fraction, this clonotype is large (0.1 to 1%). Antigen: not known. An Oncomine TCR Beta short-read assay was used to sequence the DNA from cultured CD4+ T cells. It was cultured CD4+ T cells from which genomic DNA was extracted. One entry per CDR3 protein, called by TCRdb with MiXCR from the PCR reads. The top ten clones hold around 18% of a sample with about 15,000 distinct CDR3 sequences, around 50% of them seen once. This CDR3 spans 12 amino acids. V dropped 9 bases and J dropped 4 bases, with 12 bases sitting between them. Germline V gene data show CDR1 as MNHNS and CDR2 as SASEGT. Time point noted: late sampling 161 to 241 days after vaccination in three convalescent patients. Documented treatment: roughly ten-day PBMC culture with coronavirus spike peptide pools or control peptides (ViraFEST assay).

This receptor was taken from a human donor who had recovered from COVID-19. The genes are TRBV6-1 and TRBJ1-2, with D unresolved. This sample comprised CD4+ T cells from blood, cultured in vitro, obtained about 7 months after SARS-CoV-2 vaccination. CDR3 in amino acids: CASSFGVYGYTF. CDR3 sequence (DNA): TGTGCCAGTTCCTTTGGTGTCTATGGCTACACCTTC.